Given below is one T cell receptor (beta chain) in context. Its antigen is unknown. Tagging with unique molecular identifiers was a feature of the TCR beta cDNA libraries. The authors obtained roughly 0.5 million cDNA molecules from around 1 to 9.1 million T cells. Using its own MiXCR run on the PCR reads, TCRdb lists one record per CDR3 protein. This sample has 500,000 to 600,000 distinct CDR3 sequences, with around 44% found just once. The sample is drawn from a study of post-analysis software for immune sequencing data. In the study overall: As for disease course, relapsing-remitting, secondary progressive and progressive-relapsing multiple sclerosis were all included.

V lost 0 bases and J lost 11; bases outside the gene matches: 15. Germline CDR1 is KGHSH and CDR2 is LQKENI. CDR3 length: 16 residues. Notes on the study in general: F-measure co-clustering was strong for batch-matched samples. In patients, about 5 TRBV segments were more frequent than in controls, with TRBV5-6, TRBV5-1 and TRBV20-1 among them. Significantly lower normalized Chao1 diversity was seen in multiple sclerosis patients than in controls.

The sample comprised blood. The TCR originated in a girl aged 5-17 years with multiple sclerosis. The J gene is TRBJ1-1, the V gene TRBV18, with 7 bases fitting TRBD1. The CDR3 bases are TGTGCCAGCTCACCACCGGCTGACAGGGCACGGGGTGAGGCTTTCTTT. Amino acids: CASSPPADRARGEAFF.